The 30 T cell receptor beta chains below were found in one sample sequenced in a study of blood T cell repertoires in COVID-19. TCRdb keeps only in-frame clones here, not all; method: immunoSEQ multiplex PCR. This sample has 50,000 to 55,000 clones, with approximately 89% found just once. Material for sequencing was peripheral blood. These receptors originate from a man aged 55 to 69 with active COVID-19.

The V and J genes are TRBV11-2 and TRBJ2-7; the D gene is possibly TRBD2 (5 bases). The V end was cut by 1 base, the J end by 4 bases, with 8 bases between. Germline assignment: CDR1 SGHAT and CDR2 FQNNGV. The CDR3 length is 13 residues. CDR3 in amino acids: CASSLGGSYEQYF. DNA of the CDR3: TGTGCCAGCAGCTTAGGAGGGAGTTACGAGCAGTACTTC.

This chain joins TRBV5-1 and TRBJ2-7; 7 bases map to TRBD1. V was pared by 4 bases and J by 2 bases, with 15 bases of the junction left unmatched. CDR1 and CDR2 (germline): SGHRS, YFSETQ. This CDR3 comprises 17 residues. CDR3 protein: CASSPGTDRVTTYEQYF. For the CDR3, the DNA is TGCGCCAGCAGCCCCGGGACAGACCGTGTGACGACCTACGAGCAGTACTTC. Supplemented by reference TRBV5-1 and TRBJ2-7, the full variable domain reads KAGVTQTPRYLIKTRGQQVTLSCSPISGHRSVSWYQQTPGQGLQFLFEYFSETQRNKGNFPGRFSGRQFSNSRSEMNVSTLELGDSALYLCASSPGTDRVTTYEQYFGPGTRLTVT.

The chain couples TRBV4-3 to TRBJ2-5; 9 bases are a match to TRBD2. Germline V gene lookup returns CDR1 LGHNA and CDR2 YSLEER. Trimming cost V 0 bases and J 5 bases; bases outside gene matches: 7. The CDR3 runs to 16 residues. CDR3 sequence: CASSQEGSGRKETQYF. The CDR3 DNA reads as TGCGCCAGCAGCCAAGAAGGCAGCGGGAGGAAGGAGACCCAGTACTTC.

J is TRBJ2-3 and V is TRBV12-3 or TRBV12-4; maybe TRBD1 (6 bases). The CDR3 contains 13 residues. With 5 bases removed from V and 6 bases from J, the gap between germline ends came to 12 bases. The DNA of the CDR3 is TGTGCCAGCAGTCCGACAGGTCCCGATACGCAGTATTTT. The encoded protein is CASSPTGPDTQYF.

The chain employs TRBV18 and TRBJ2-5; 7 bases line up with TRBD2. J lost 3 bases, V lost 3 bases, and 1 base had no gene match. CDR1 and CDR2 (germline): KGHSH, LQKENI. This CDR3 has 13 amino acids. The CDR3 protein is CASSPAGEETQYF. In DNA, the CDR3 is TGTGCCAGCTCACCGGCGGGGGAAGAGACCCAGTACTTC.

V usage is TRBV25-1 and J usage is TRBJ1-2, with a weak D call TRBD1 (6 bases). V lost 1 base and J lost 3, with 9 bases in between. The germline CDR1 and CDR2 sequences are MGHDK and SYGVNS. There are 14 residues in the CDR3. CDR3 nucleotides: TGTGCCAGCAGTGAATTGCGACAGGACTATGGCTACACCTTC. Its protein is CASSELRQDYGYTF.

The chain links TRBV7-3 to TRBJ2-3; D possibly corresponds to TRBD2 (6 bases). The CDR3 covers 16 residues. V shed 4 bases and J shed 1 base, with 15 bases lying between them. Germline CDR1 is SGHTA and CDR2 is FQGTGA. Here the CDR3 reads CASSSGLTGRTDTQYF. In DNA form, the CDR3 reads TGTGCCAGCAGCTCGGGACTGACTGGGCGCACAGATACGCAGTATTTT.

The gene calls are TRBV2 and TRBJ2-3; TRBD2 might be the D (6 bases). This CDR3 has 15 amino acids. The germline V gene encodes CDR1 SNHLY and CDR2 FYNNEI. The germline V and J ends were trimmed by 11 bases and 2 bases, with 20 bases remaining between them. The CDR3 here is CAASRDASPTDTQYF. The CDR3 coding sequence is TGTGCCGCCTCGCGGGACGCCTCACCCACAGATACGCAGTATTTT.

The V and J genes are TRBV24-1 and TRBJ2-3, with a possible D match to TRBD2 (6 bases). This CDR3 is built from 15 residues. The germline V gene encodes CDR1 KGHDR and CDR2 SFDVKD. The V end was cut by 4 bases, the J end by 2 bases, with 12 bases between. DNA for the CDR3: TGTGCCACCAGTGACACGGGACTGCTCACAGATACGCAGTATTTT. This sequence encodes CATSDTGLLTDTQYF.

J is TRBJ2-3 and V is TRBV5-1; 10 bases match TRBD2. The CDR3 loop spans 16 amino acids. The germline gives CDR1 SGHRS, CDR2 YFSETQ. V lost 4 bases, J lost 4 bases, and 9 bases stayed unmatched. The CDR3 is CASSRNVAGGSDTQYF. The CDR3, as DNA: TGCGCCAGCAGCCGTAACGTAGCGGGAGGCTCAGATACGCAGTATTTT.

The chain combines TRBV9 with TRBJ2-1, with D possibly matching TRBD2 (6 bases). Germline V gives CDR1 SGDLS, CDR2 YYNGEE. This CDR3 contains 16 residues. Trimming cost V 4 bases and J 7 bases, with 21 bases left between them. The chain's CDR3 is CASSYVAGPGGNEQFF. In nucleotides, the CDR3 is TGTGCCAGCAGCTACGTCGCGGGACCCGGAGGGAATGAGCAGTTCTTC.

The J gene is TRBJ2-5, the V gene TRBV23-1; 11 nucleotides match TRBD2. TRBV23-1 is recorded as an ORF, its role being uncertain. This CDR3 is built from 15 residues. J was trimmed by 4 bases and V by 7 bases; bases with no gene match: 8. The CDR3 DNA reads TGCGCCAGCACAATAGCGGGAGGGTGGGCAGAGACCCAGTACTTC. It codes for CASTIAGGWAETQYF.

The chain links TRBV7-2 to TRBJ2-5, with D possibly TRBD1 on 5 matching bases. In germline, CDR1 is SGHTA, CDR2 FQGNSA. The CDR3 loop spans 13 amino acids. V was shortened by 2 bases and J by 7 bases, with 11 bases between the two germline ends. The CDR3: CASSLSGLATQYF. The CDR3 bases are TGTGCCAGCAGCTTATCAGGGCTTGCGACCCAGTACTTC.

This chain links TRBV19 with TRBJ2-7; D uncertain. The CDR3 has 14 amino acids. V was cut by 4 bases and J by 2 bases, with 12 bases left in between. CDR1 is LNHDA, CDR2 SQIVND, per germline (reference sequence). The CDR3: CASSTETYPYEQYF. The DNA for the CDR3 is TGTGCCAGTAGTACTGAGACTTACCCCTACGAGCAGTACTTC.

The gene calls are TRBV3-1 (or the pseudogene TRBV3-2) and TRBJ2-7, with TRBD1 identical over 8 bases. This CDR3 has 16 amino acids. V gave up 0 bases and J gave up 0 bases; unmatched junction bases: 4. The germline CDR1 and CDR2 sequences are LGHDT and YNNKEL (reference sequence). CDR3 sequence (DNA): TGTGCCAGCAGCCAAGATTTTGGACAGGGCTCCTACGAGCAGTACTTC. It encodes CASSQDFGQGSYEQYF.

V and J are TRBV5-5 and TRBJ1-3; 7 bases align to TRBD1. Unmatched junction bases numbered 3, after V lost 3 bases and J lost 0 bases. The CDR3 runs to 15 residues. From germline, CDR1 is SGHKS and CDR2 YYEKEE (reference sequence). CDR3 amino acids: CASSSSGGSGNTIYF. The CDR3 bases are TGTGCCAGCAGCTCCTCAGGGGGCTCTGGAAACACCATATATTTT.

The V gene is TRBV2, the J gene TRBJ1-5; tentative D call: TRBD1 (6 bases). V was shortened by 7 bases and J by 2 bases, with 12 bases between the two germline ends. The CDR3 totals 14 residues. CDR1 SNHLY and CDR2 FYNNEI come from the germline V gene. CDR3 loop: CASTEGGGNQPQHF. In DNA form, the CDR3 reads TGTGCCAGCACTGAGGGGGGAGGCAATCAGCCCCAGCATTTT.

The J gene is TRBJ2-7, the V gene TRBV25-1, with D possibly matching TRBD1 (6 bases). Trimming stripped 3 bases from V and 6 bases from J, with 24 bases between. The CDR3 spans 17 residues. CDR1 MGHDK and CDR2 SYGVNS come from the germline V gene. CDR3 region: CASSDLTRGGGRGEQYF. For the CDR3, the DNA is TGTGCCAGCAGTGACCTCACCAGGGGCGGTGGGAGAGGCGAGCAGTACTTC.

This clone has only a few counts. The gene calls are TRBV27 and TRBJ1-1; TRBD1 agrees at 8 bases. The CDR3 length is 16 residues. Trimming cost V 3 bases and J 1 base; bases outside gene matches: 7. Germline-derived CDR1 and CDR2 are MNHEY and SMNVEV (reference sequence). The CDR3 sequence: CASSFLLDRANTEAFF. The DNA of the CDR3 is TGTGCCAGCAGTTTTCTCCTGGACAGGGCGAACACTGAAGCTTTCTTT.

The chain uses TRBV11-2 and TRBJ2-7, with 8 bases aligning to TRBD2. V lost 4 bases, J lost 4 bases, and 3 bases stayed unmatched. CDR3 length: 13 amino acids. Germline V gene lookup returns CDR1 SGHAT and CDR2 FQNNGV. The CDR3 DNA follows: TGTGCCAGCAGCTCAGGGACTAGTTACGAGCAGTACTTC. It specifies CASSSGTSYEQYF.

J is TRBJ1-2 and V is TRBV10-3; D gene uncertain. Trimming stripped 5 bases from V and 4 bases from J, with 14 bases between. Germline V gene sequence: CDR1 ENHRY, CDR2 SYGVKD. This CDR3 spans 14 amino acids. CDR3 protein: CAISSEGVGYGYTF. Written as DNA, the CDR3 is TGTGCCATCAGTTCTGAGGGAGTAGGCTATGGCTACACCTTC.

J is TRBJ2-2 and V is TRBV6-2 or TRBV6-3; 9 bases match TRBD1. The V gene's germline CDR1 is MNHEY and CDR2 SVGEGT. After removal of 6 bases from V and 4 bases from J, the junction contained 6 bases not matched to a gene. The CDR3 has 15 amino acids. Here the CDR3 reads CASSVTGGGTGELFF. In nucleotides, the CDR3 is TGTGCCAGCAGCGTCACAGGGGGCGGCACCGGGGAGCTGTTTTTT.

The rearrangement uses TRBV15 and TRBJ2-3; the D gene is possibly TRBD2 (6 bases). This CDR3 is built from 17 residues. The V gene's germline CDR1 is LNHNV and CDR2 YYDKDF (reference sequence). V shed 3 bases and J shed 0 bases, with 16 bases lying between them. CDR3 coding DNA: TGTGCCACCAGCAGGGGGGTGGCTAGCGTCAGCACAGATACGCAGTATTTT. This sequence encodes CATSRGVASVSTDTQYF.

This rearrangement joins TRBV27 to TRBJ1-6, with no clear D. Germline V gene sequence: CDR1 MNHEY, CDR2 SMNVEV (reference sequence). The CDR3 extends over 14 amino acids. The V and J ends lost 3 bases and 7 bases respectively, with 10 bases between them. In nucleotides, the CDR3 is TGTGCCAGCAGTTTTAGGCCGGAGAATTCACCCCTCCACTTT. Translating it yields CASSFRPENSPLHF.

This clone was recorded a few times. The chain is built from TRBV5-4 and TRBJ2-7, with 7 positions matching TRBD1. This CDR3 has 13 residues. Trimming removed 4 bases from V and 2 bases from J; junction bases left unmatched: 3. The germline V gene has CDR1 SGHNT and CDR2 YYREEE (reference sequence). CDR3 protein: CASSRDSTYEQYF. DNA for the CDR3: TGTGCCAGCAGCAGGGACAGCACCTACGAGCAGTACTTC.

The J gene is TRBJ2-1, the V gene TRBV19; 14 bases are a match to TRBD2. Germline assignment: CDR1 LNHDA and CDR2 SQIVND (reference sequence). Trimming cost V 6 bases and J 6 bases; bases outside gene matches: 4. The CDR3 spans 15 residues. The CDR3 is CASRGLAGVGNEQFF. The DNA of the CDR3 is TGTGCCAGTAGGGGACTAGCGGGAGTGGGCAATGAGCAGTTCTTC.

CDR3 DNA: TGTGCCAGCAGCCCCCCCCAGGCGAATAGCAATCAGCCCCAGCATTTT. Translating it yields CASSPPQANSNQPQHF. V gene TRBV21-1 combines with J gene TRBJ1-5; the DNA was not compared with TRBD1, the D call given in the table. TRBV21-1 is classified as a pseudogene. There are 16 residues in the CDR3.

The rearrangement uses TRBV6-7 and TRBJ1-5; D perhaps matches TRBD1 (5 bases). TRBV6-7 is an open reading frame whose function is uncertain. Trimming shortened V by 0 bases and J by 6 bases, and 15 bases separated the two germline ends. The CDR3 has 16 residues. CDR3 amino acids: CASSYSIGARFQPQHF. For the CDR3, the DNA is TGTGCCAGCAGTTACTCGATAGGGGCGAGATTTCAGCCCCAGCATTTT.

This chain links TRBV7-2 with TRBJ1-3; the match to TRBD1 covers 8 bases. The CDR3 length is 14 residues. Trimming at V came to 5 bases and at J to 7 bases, leaving 7 bases not matched to a gene. Germline lookup yields CDR1 SGHTA and CDR2 FQGNSA. CDR3: CASSPQGAGNTIYF. The CDR3 DNA reads as TGTGCCAGCAGCCCCCAGGGGGCAGGTAACACCATATATTTT.

The chain is built from TRBV28 and TRBJ2-1, with D perhaps TRBD2 (5 bases). Germline-derived CDR1 and CDR2 are MDHEN and SYDVKM. The CDR3 loop spans 15 amino acids. V lost 3 bases and J 5 bases, leaving 14 bases between the germline ends. The CDR3 region has the DNA TGTGCCAGCAGTTTTGTATTCAGCGGCGACAATGAGCAGTTCTTC. Amino acids: CASSFVFSGDNEQFF.